The source of this T cell receptor (beta chain) is a study of OX40 agonist ivuxolimab in advanced cancers. Study details: Patient treatment consisted of intravenous ivuxolimab administration every 2 weeks at 0.01 to 10 mg/kg. Those enrolled were 70% to 85% male, with a mean age of around 60 years and ages from 23 to 79.

The CDR3 contains 18 residues. Trimming took off 5 bases at V and 2 bases at J, with 25 bases between the two ends. CDR1 is MDHEN, CDR2 SYDVKM, per germline. With autoimmune disease history or systemic immunosuppression, patients were excluded. Sampled blood was obtained at baseline, cycle 4 day 1, and cycle 7 day 1. TCRdb keeps only in-frame clones here, not all; method: immunoSEQ multiplex PCR. The sample yields roughly 80,000 clones, around 84% seen once. This chain connects TRBV28 to TRBJ2-7; D may be TRBD1 (5 bases). This sequence originates from an adult with an advanced solid tumor such as melanoma, head and neck, liver or kidney cancer. This material consisted of CD4+ or CD8+ T cells sorted from blood, taken in a trial of the OX40 agonist ivuxolimab. CDR3 DNA: TGTGCCAGCAGTAGGGCCCTAATAGGGCAGGGAAAGGCCTACGAGCAGTACTTC. Translating it yields CASSRALIGQGKAYEQYF.